This record covers a single T cell receptor beta chain. Its antigen is still unknown. The sample belongs to a study of shared clonotypes between healthy human individuals. About the study: Three plates each covered CD4 naive and memory; CD8 naive two, CD8 memory one.

Splitting of CD4+ cells produced CD45RA+ naive and CD45RA-negative memory subsets. Findings and limits, study-wide: All-four-donor shared clonotypes had higher generation probabilities than non-shared clonotypes did.

Each cell subset's genomic DNA was divided evenly among several immunoSEQ plates. Data came from immunoSEQ multiplex PCR; TCRdb stores just in-frame clones and leaves some out. Counted here are some 660,000 clones, about three quarters occurring once; the ten biggest clones make up around 2%. Germline CDR1 and CDR2: SGHTS and YDEGEE. The CDR3 extends over 18 amino acids. V lost 2 bases to trimming and J lost 4 bases; unmatched junction nucleotides: 12. The material sequenced was memory CD4+ T cells sorted from blood. Subset given: CD45RA-negative fraction. The source of this sequence is a woman in her 30s in good health. The gene calls are TRBV5-8 and TRBJ2-3; 11 nucleotides agree with TRBD2. The CDR3 is CASSFHSGRARLPDTQYF. The CDR3 region has the DNA TGTGCCAGCAGCTTTCATAGCGGGAGGGCCAGATTACCAGATACGCAGTATTTT. The full variable domain, its missing parts supplied by reference TRBV5-8 and TRBJ2-3, is EAGVTQSPTHLIKTRGQQATLRCSPISGHTSVYWYQQALGLGLQFLLWYDEGEERNRGNFPPRFSGRQFPNYSSELNVNALELEDSALYLCASSFHSGRARLPDTQYFGPGTRLTVL.